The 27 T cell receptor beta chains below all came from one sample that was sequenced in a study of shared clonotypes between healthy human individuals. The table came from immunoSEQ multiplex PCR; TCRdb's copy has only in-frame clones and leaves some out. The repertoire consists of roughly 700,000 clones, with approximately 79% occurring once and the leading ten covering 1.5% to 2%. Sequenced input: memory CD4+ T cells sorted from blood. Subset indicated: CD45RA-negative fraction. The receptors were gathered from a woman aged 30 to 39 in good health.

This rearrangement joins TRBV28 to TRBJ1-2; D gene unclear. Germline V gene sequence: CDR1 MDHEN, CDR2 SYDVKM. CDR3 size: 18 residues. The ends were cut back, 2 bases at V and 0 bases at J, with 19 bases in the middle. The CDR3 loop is CASSLVWADPETNYGYTF. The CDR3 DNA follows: TGTGCCAGCAGTTTAGTCTGGGCAGACCCCGAAACTAACTATGGCTACACCTTC.

CDR3 in DNA: TGTGCCAGCAGTTTGACAGGGGGCGGATATGGCTACACCTTC. Protein product: CASSLTGGGYGYTF. This rearrangement joins TRBV28 to TRBJ1-2; 10 positions match TRBD1. The CDR3 extends over 14 amino acids. Trimming cost V 3 bases and J 5 bases; bases outside gene matches: 3. Germline assignment: CDR1 MDHEN and CDR2 SYDVKM.

CDR3 loop: CASSFLGYGYTF. CDR3 bases: TGTGCCAGTTCCTTTCTTGGCTATGGCTACACCTTC. V and J are TRBV6-5 and TRBJ1-2, with no clear D. This CDR3 has 12 residues. V was clipped by 9 bases and J by 4 bases, with 12 bases between them. Germline V lookup: CDR1 MNHEY, CDR2 SVGAGI.

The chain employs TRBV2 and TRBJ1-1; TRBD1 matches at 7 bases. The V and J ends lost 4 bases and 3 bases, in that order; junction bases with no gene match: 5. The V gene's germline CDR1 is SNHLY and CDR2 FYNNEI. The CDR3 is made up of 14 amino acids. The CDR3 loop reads CASSVGGRDTEAFF. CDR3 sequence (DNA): TGTGCCAGCAGTGTAGGGGGCAGGGACACTGAAGCTTTCTTT.

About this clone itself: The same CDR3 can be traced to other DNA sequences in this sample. CDR3: CASSLDSLSNQPQHF. In DNA, the CDR3 is TGTGCCAGCAGCTTAGATTCTCTCAGCAATCAGCCCCAGCATTTT. The chain couples TRBV7-2 to TRBJ1-5; D not certain. The germline V and J ends were trimmed by 1 base and 1 base, with 8 bases remaining between them. The V gene's germline CDR1 is SGHTA and CDR2 FQGNSA. The CDR3 has 15 amino acids.

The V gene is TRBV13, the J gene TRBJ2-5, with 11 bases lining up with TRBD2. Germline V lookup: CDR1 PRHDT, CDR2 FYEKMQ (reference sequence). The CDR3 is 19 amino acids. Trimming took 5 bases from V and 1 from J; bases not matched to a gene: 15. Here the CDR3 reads CASSPPLAGGPVFQETQYF. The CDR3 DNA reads TGTGCCAGCAGCCCCCCGTTAGCGGGAGGGCCAGTGTTCCAAGAGACCCAGTACTTC. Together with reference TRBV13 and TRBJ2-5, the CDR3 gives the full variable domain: AAGVIQSPRHLIKEKRETATLKCYPIPRHDTVYWYQQGPGQDPQFLISFYEKMQSDKGSIPDRFSAQQFSDYHSELNMSSLELGDSALYFCASSPPLAGGPVFQETQYFGPGTRLLVL.

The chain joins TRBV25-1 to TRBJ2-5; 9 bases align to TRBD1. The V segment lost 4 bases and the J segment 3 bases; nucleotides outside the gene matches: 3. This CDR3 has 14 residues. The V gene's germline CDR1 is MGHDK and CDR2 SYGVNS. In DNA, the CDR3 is TGTGCCAGCAGTGCACAGGGGGCGAAAGAGACCCAGTACTTC. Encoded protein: CASSAQGAKETQYF.

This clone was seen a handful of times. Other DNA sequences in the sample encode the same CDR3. The DNA of the CDR3 is TGTGCCAGCAGTTCCGGACAGGTGAACTATGGCTACACCTTC. Translated, it gives CASSSGQVNYGYTF. V gene TRBV28 combines with J gene TRBJ1-2; 7 bases line up with TRBD1. Germline CDR1 MDHEN, CDR2 SYDVKM. V gave up 4 bases and J gave up 2 bases; unmatched junction bases: 4. There are 14 residues in the CDR3.

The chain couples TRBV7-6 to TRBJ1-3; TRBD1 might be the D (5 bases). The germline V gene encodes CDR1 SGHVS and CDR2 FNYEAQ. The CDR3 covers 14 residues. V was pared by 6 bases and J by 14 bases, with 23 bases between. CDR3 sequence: CASSPTTTVGVLYF. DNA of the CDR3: TGTGCCAGCAGTCCAACGACGACAGTCGGAGTCCTATATTTT. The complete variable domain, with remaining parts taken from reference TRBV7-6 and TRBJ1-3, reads GAGVSQSPRYKVTKRGQDVALRCDPISGHVSLYWYRQALGQGPEFLTYFNYEAQQDKSGLPNDRFSAERPEGSISTLTIQRTEQRDSAMYRCASSPTTTVGVLYFGEGSWLTVV.

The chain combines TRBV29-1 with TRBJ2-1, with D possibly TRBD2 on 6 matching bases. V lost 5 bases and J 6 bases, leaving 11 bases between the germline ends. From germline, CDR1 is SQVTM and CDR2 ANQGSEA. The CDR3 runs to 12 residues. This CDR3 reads CSVLQTSNEQFF. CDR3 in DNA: TGCAGCGTTCTCCAGACTAGCAATGAGCAGTTCTTC.

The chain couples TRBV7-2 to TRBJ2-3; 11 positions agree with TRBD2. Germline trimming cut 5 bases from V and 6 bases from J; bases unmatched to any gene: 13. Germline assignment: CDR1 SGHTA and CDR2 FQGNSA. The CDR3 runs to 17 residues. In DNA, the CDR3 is TGTGCCAGCAGCCCCCCGGGACTAGCGGTCAGATTGGATACGCAGTATTTT. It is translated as CASSPPGLAVRLDTQYF.

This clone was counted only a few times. The DNA for the CDR3 is TGTGCCAGCAGCTTCGACAGGGCAGGCGGCTACACCTTC. Its translation: CASSFDRAGGYTF. The chain carries TRBV5-6 and TRBJ1-2, with 7 bases aligning to TRBD1. Germline V gene lookup returns CDR1 SGHDT and CDR2 YYEEEE. This CDR3 contains 13 residues. V was pared by 2 bases and J by 8 bases, with 6 bases of the junction left unmatched.

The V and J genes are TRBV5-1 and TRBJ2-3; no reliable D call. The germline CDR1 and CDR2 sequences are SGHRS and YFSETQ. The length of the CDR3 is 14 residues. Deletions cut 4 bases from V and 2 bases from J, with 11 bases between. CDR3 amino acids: CASSRYDFTDTQYF. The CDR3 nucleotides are TGCGCCAGCAGCAGATACGACTTCACAGATACGCAGTATTTT.

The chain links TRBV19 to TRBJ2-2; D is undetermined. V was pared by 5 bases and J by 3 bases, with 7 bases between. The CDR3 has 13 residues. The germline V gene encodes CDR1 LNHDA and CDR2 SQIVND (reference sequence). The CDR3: CASSPGYTGELFF. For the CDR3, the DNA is TGTGCCAGTAGTCCGGGCTACACCGGGGAGCTGTTTTTT. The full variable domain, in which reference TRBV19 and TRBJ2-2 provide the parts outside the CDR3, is DGGITQSPKYLFRKEGQNVTLSCEQNLNHDAMYWYRQDPGQGLRLIYYSQIVNDFQKGDIAEGYSVSREKKESFPLTVTSAQKNPTAFYLCASSPGYTGELFFGEGSRLTVL.

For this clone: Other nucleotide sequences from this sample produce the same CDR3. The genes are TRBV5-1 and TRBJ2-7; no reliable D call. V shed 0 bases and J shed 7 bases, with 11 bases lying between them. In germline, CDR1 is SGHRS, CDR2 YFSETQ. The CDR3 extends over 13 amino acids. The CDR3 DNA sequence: TGCGCCAGCAGCTTGGGTCCCGGCTCTGAGCAGTACTTC. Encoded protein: CASSLGPGSEQYF.

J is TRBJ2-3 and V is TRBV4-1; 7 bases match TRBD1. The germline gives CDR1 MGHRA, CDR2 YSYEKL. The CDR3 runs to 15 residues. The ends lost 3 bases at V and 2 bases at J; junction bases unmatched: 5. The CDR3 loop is CASSHQDRVTDTQYF. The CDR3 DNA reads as TGCGCCAGCAGCCACCAAGACAGGGTCACAGATACGCAGTATTTT.

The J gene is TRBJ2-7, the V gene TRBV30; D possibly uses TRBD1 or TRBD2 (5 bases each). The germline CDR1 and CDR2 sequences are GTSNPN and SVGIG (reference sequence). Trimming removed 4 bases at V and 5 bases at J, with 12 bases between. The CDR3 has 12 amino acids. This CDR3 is CAWIGTADEQYF. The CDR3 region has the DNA TGTGCCTGGATAGGGACCGCTGACGAGCAGTACTTC.

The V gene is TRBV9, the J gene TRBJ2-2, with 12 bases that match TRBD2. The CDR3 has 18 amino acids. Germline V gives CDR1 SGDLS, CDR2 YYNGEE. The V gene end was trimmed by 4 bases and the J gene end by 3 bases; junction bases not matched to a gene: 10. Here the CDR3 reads CASSPRFASGRDTGELFF. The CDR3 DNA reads TGTGCCAGCAGCCCCCGATTCGCTAGCGGGAGGGACACCGGGGAGCTGTTTTTT.

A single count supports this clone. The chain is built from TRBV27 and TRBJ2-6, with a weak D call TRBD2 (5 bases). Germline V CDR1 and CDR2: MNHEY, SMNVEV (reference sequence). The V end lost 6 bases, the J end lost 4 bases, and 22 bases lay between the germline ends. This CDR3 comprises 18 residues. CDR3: CASSRPAGKGGGANVLTF. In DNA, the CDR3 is TGTGCCAGCAGCCGTCCGGCTGGAAAGGGCGGGGGGGCCAACGTCCTGACTTTC.

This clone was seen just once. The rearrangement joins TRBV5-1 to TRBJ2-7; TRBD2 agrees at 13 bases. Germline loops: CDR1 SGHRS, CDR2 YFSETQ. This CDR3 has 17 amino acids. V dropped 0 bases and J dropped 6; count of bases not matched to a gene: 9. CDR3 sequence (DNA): TGCGCCAGCAGCTTGGAGGTACTAGCGGGAGGGCCAAGCGAGCAGTACTTC. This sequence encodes CASSLEVLAGGPSEQYF.

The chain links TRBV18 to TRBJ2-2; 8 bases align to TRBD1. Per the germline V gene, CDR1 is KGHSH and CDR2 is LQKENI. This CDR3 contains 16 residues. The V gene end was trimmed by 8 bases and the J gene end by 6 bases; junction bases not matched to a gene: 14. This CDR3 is CASKSPGGVGPGELFF. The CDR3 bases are TGTGCCAGCAAAAGTCCAGGGGGCGTAGGACCCGGGGAGCTGTTTTTT.

The CDR3 spells CASSPYGQFSYEQYF. Written as DNA, the CDR3 is TGTGCCAGCAGCCCATACGGACAGTTCTCCTACGAGCAGTACTTC. V and J are TRBV27 and TRBJ2-7; the D gene is possibly TRBD1 (6 bases). V lost 6 bases and J 0 bases, leaving 15 bases between the germline ends. The germline CDR1 and CDR2 sequences are MNHEY and SMNVEV (reference sequence). The CDR3 is 15 amino acids.

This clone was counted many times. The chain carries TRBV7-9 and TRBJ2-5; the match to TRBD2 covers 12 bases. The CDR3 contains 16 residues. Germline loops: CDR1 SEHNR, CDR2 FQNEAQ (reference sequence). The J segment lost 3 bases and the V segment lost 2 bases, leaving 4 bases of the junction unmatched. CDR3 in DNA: TGTGCCAGCAGCTTATCGCGACTAGCGGGAGAAGAGACCCAGTACTTC. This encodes CASSLSRLAGEETQYF.

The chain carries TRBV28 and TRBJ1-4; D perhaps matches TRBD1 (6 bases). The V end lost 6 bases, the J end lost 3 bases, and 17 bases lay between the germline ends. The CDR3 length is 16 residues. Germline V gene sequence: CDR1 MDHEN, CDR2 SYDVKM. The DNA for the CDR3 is TGTGCCAGCAGCCGACTTTCGGGGGGCTCTAATGAAAAACTGTTTTTT. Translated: CASSRLSGGSNEKLFF.

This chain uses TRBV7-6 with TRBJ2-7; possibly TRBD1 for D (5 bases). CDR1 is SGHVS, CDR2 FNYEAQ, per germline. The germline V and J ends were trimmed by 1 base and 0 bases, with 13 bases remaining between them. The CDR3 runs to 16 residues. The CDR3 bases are TGTGCCAGCAGCTTAGATGACAGCGTGGACTCCTACGAGCAGTACTTC. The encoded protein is CASSLDDSVDSYEQYF. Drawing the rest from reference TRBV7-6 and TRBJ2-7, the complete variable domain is GAGVSQSPRYKVTKRGQDVALRCDPISGHVSLYWYRQALGQGPEFLTYFNYEAQQDKSGLPNDRFSAERPEGSISTLTIQRTEQRDSAMYRCASSLDDSVDSYEQYFGPGTRLTVT.

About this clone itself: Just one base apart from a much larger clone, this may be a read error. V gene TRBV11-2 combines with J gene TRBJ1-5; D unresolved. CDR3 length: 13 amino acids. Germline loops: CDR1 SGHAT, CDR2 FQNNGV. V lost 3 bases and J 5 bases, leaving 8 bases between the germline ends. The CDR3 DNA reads TGTGCCAGCAGCTTCGCATGGGATCAGCCCCAGCATTTT. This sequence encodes CASSFAWDQPQHF.

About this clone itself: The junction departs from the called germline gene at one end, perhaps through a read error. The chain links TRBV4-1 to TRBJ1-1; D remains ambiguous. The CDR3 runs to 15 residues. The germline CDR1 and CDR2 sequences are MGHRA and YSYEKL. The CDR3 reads CANSQDIGVRTEAFF. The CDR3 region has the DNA TGCGCCAACAGCCAAGATATCGGGGTTCGCACTGAAGCTTTCTTT.